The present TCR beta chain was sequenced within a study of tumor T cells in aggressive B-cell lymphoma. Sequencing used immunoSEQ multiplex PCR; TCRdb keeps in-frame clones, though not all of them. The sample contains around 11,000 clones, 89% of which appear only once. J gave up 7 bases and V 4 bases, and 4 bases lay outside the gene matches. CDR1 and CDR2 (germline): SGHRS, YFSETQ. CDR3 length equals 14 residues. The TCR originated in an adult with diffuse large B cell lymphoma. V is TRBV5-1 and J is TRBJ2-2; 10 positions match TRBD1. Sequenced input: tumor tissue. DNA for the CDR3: TGCGCCAGCAGCCGGGACAGGGGCGACGGGGAGCTGTTTTTT. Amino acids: CASSRDRGDGELFF.